This T cell receptor beta chain was retrieved from a study of CD8 T cells in Susac syndrome. Trimming shortened V by 3 bases and J by 0 bases, and 12 bases separated the two germline ends. Germline lookup yields CDR1 MNHEY and CDR2 SMNVEV (reference sequence). CDR3 length: 15 amino acids. It was with random hexamers that about 0.45 to 1 ug RNA was reverse transcribed. Amplification of TCR beta CDR3 by immunoSEQ multiplex PCR spanned 54 Vbeta and 13 Jbeta. TCRdb re-analysed the immunoSEQ multiplex PCR reads in MiXCR, keeping a single row per CDR3 protein. The profile shows under 150,000 distinct CDR3 sequences, about 90% of them singletons. Study-wide findings and caveats: The TCR sequencing and HLA analysis in the study involved a relatively small number of individuals, as the study acknowledged.

CD8+ and CD4+ T cells from blood underwent TCR beta sequencing, which was carried out in a high-throughput format. Treatment-naive patients with stable or active relapsing-remitting disease were the multiple sclerosis controls. In regard to this clonotype: Its antigen is unknown.

J is TRBJ2-7 and V is TRBV27, with D perhaps TRBD1 or TRBD2 (5 bases each). The sample was CD8+ T cells from PBMCs. This receptor was obtained from a human donor with multiple sclerosis. CDR3 coding DNA: TGTGCCAGCAGTTTGGGGGTCCCGAGCTCCTACGAGCAGTACTTC. Its protein is CASSLGVPSSYEQYF.